This T cell receptor beta chain was profiled in a study of identifying expanded T cells in peripheral blood. General study points: Roughly 1.2 clones differed between technical replicates, versus around 15 and 19 over time. Across healthy donors, higher total template counts meant significantly greater roughly two-week count variance.

During the collection period, no donor immune events like infections were recorded. The data were produced by immunoSEQ multiplex PCR, yet TCRdb's version contains in-frame clones alone and is incomplete. Of some 95,000 clones detected, 75% to 90% appear once; the ten largest clones hold 5.6%. J gave up 11 bases and V 1 base, and 18 bases lay outside the gene matches. The CDR3 consists of 16 residues. The V gene's germline CDR1 is GTSNPN and CDR2 SVGIG (reference sequence). Notes on this clone: Its antigen remains unidentified.

The chain couples TRBV30 to TRBJ1-1; TRBD1 aligns across 8 bases. The sequenced sample consisted of blood. This receptor was identified in a person aged 18-70 years in good health. Written as DNA, the CDR3 is TGTGCCTGGAGTGACCCCTACAGGGGGGCCCCGTTAAGGGCTTTCTTT. This encodes CAWSDPYRGAPLRAFF.